The next 2 T cell receptor beta chains were all read from a single sample in a study of T cell responses to AZD1222 COVID-19 vaccine. The data were produced by immunoSEQ multiplex PCR, yet TCRdb's version contains in-frame clones alone and is incomplete. The sample includes around 120,000 clones, 70% to 90% of them seen just once. The sample was peripheral blood, taken on day 0 of AZD1222 vaccination. The receptors derive from an adult in good health.

The chain carries TRBV13 and TRBJ2-1, with 10 bases identical to TRBD2. The CDR3 is made up of 15 amino acids. CDR1 PRHDT and CDR2 FYEKMQ come from the germline V gene (reference sequence). V trimming: 1 base; J trimming: 6 bases; junction bases outside the gene matches: 3. CDR3 coding DNA: TGTGCCAGCAGCTTAGAACTAGCGGGGCTCAATGAGCAGTTCTTC. The encoded protein is CASSLELAGLNEQFF.

The sample holds a few counts of this clone. The CDR3 loop is CASSSIYTQYF. CDR3 nucleotides: TGTGCCAGTAGTTCCATATATACGCAGTATTTT. The V and J genes are TRBV19 and TRBJ2-3; D gene unclear. In germline, CDR1 is LNHDA, CDR2 SQIVND (reference sequence). The CDR3 covers 11 residues. V dropped 5 bases and J dropped 7 bases, with 7 bases sitting between them.